This is a list of T cell receptor beta chains from one sample in a study of blood T cell repertoires in COVID-19. Method: immunoSEQ multiplex PCR; TCRdb's copy keeps in-frame clones and lacks some. The sample records more than 300,000 clones, approximately 90% being singletons. The specimen sequenced was PBMCs or T cells enriched from blood (not recorded which). These receptor sequences come from a woman aged 40 to 50 who had been exposed to COVID-19. CDR3s include the opening cysteine and the closing phenylalanine or tryptophan. The order of the fields is V gene, J gene, clone size, D gene, CDR3 protein, CDR3 DNA. D genes are given only for firm matches. Some rows mark clone size as missing; the rest say once, few, many or name a class of expanded clone.

>TRBV19|TRBJ1-6|NA|TRBD1
CASNGDRGRSPLHF
TGTGCCAGCAACGGGGACAGGGGACGGTCACCCCTCCACTTT
>TRBV25-1|TRBJ2-3|NA|TRBD2
CASSEPGRAPDTQYF
TGTGCCAGCAGTGAACCCGGGAGGGCCCCAGATACGCAGTATTTT
>TRBV3-1/TRBV3-2|TRBJ2-2|NA|TRBD2
CASSQGRGVVAGELFF
TGTGCCAGCAGCCAGGGGCGGGGGGTCGTGGCCGGGGAGCTGTTTTTT
>TRBV7-9|TRBJ1-1|NA|NA
CASSFPRANTEAFF
TGTGCCAGCAGCTTTCCCAGGGCCAACACTGAAGCTTTCTTT
>TRBV11-3|TRBJ2-3|NA|TRBD1
CASRRGQGKDTQYF
TGTGCCAGCAGACGAGGACAGGGAAAAGATACGCAGTATTTT
>TRBV7-2|TRBJ2-3|NA|TRBD2
CASSLAGGTTDTQYF
TGTGCCAGCAGCTTAGCGGGAGGGACCACAGATACGCAGTATTTT
>TRBV7-2|TRBJ1-1|NA|NA
CASGQKSGNTEAFF
TGTGCCAGCGGCCAGAAATCTGGGAACACTGAAGCTTTCTTT
>TRBV18|TRBJ2-1|NA|TRBD2
CASSRRTSGHNEQFF
TGTGCCAGCTCACGACGAACTAGCGGACACAATGAGCAGTTCTTC
>TRBV6-5|TRBJ2-7|NA|NA
CASRGRVNSYEQYF
TGTGCCAGCAGGGGCAGGGTAAACTCCTACGAGCAGTACTTC
>TRBV24-1|TRBJ2-1|NA|NA
CATSGATGSEQFF
TGTGCCACCAGCGGAGCGACTGGGTCTGAGCAGTTCTTC
>TRBV27|TRBJ2-1|NA|NA
CASSFWGGSSYNEQFF
TGTGCCAGCAGTTTTTGGGGCGGAAGCTCCTACAATGAGCAGTTCTTC
>TRBV6-1|TRBJ1-6|NA|TRBD1
CASSEATGIGSPLHF
TGTGCCAGCAGTGAAGCGACAGGGATAGGTTCACCCCTCCACTTT
>TRBV5-1|TRBJ1-5|NA|TRBD1
CASSRGTGGVEPQHF
TGCGCCAGCAGCCGTGGGACAGGCGGAGTGGAGCCCCAGCATTTT
>TRBV29-1|TRBJ2-7|once|NA
CSVEVRGDYEQYF
TGCAGCGTTGAAGTCAGGGGAGACTACGAGCAGTACTTC
>TRBV7-8|TRBJ1-1|NA|TRBD1
CASSPRTGGLGGEAFF
TGTGCCAGCAGCCCCCGAACAGGGGGGCTGGGGGGAGAAGCTTTCTTT
>TRBV10-3|TRBJ2-7|NA|NA
CAISEPAQGAGEQYF
TGTGCCATCAGTGAGCCCGCCCAAGGAGCTGGGGAGCAGTACTTC
>TRBV5-6|TRBJ1-5|NA|NA
CASSPWARASQPQHF
TGTGCCAGCAGCCCGTGGGCCAGGGCTAGTCAGCCCCAGCATTTT
>TRBV9|TRBJ2-2|NA|NA
CASSSRGKNTGELFF
TGTGCCAGCAGCTCCAGAGGGAAGAACACCGGGGAGCTGTTTTTT
>TRBV7-9|TRBJ2-7|few|TRBD2
CASSSSSGKSYEQYF
TGTGCCAGCAGCTCATCTAGCGGCAAATCCTACGAGCAGTACTTC
>TRBV5-6|TRBJ1-3|NA|NA
CASSTPRRGPGNTIYF
TGTGCCAGCAGCACCCCCAGGCGGGGTCCTGGAAACACCATATATTTT
>TRBV24-1|TRBJ1-2|once|NA
CATSDSSGQRYGYTF
TGTGCCACCAGTGATAGCTCGGGACAACGCTATGGCTACACCTTC
>TRBV14|TRBJ1-6|NA|NA
CASSPRALGTLHF
TGTGCCAGCAGCCCGAGGGCCCTCGGGACCCTCCACTTT
>TRBV7-6|TRBJ2-3|NA|NA
CASSLAGQITDTQYF
TGTGCCAGCAGCTTAGCGGGGCAGATCACAGATACGCAGTATTTT
>TRBV6-5|TRBJ2-1|NA|TRBD1
CASPGQGTYNEQFF
TGTGCCAGTCCGGGACAGGGCACCTACAATGAGCAGTTCTTC
>TRBV7-2|TRBJ1-2|NA|NA
CASSLVSGLYGYTF
TGTGCCAGCAGCTTAGTGTCAGGGCTCTATGGCTACACCTTC
>TRBV19|TRBJ1-1|NA|NA
CASTQSPQRMGTEAFF
TGTGCCAGTACCCAATCCCCCCAGAGGATGGGCACTGAAGCTTTCTTT
>TRBV16|TRBJ1-1|NA|NA
CASSQLLRGPDTEAFF
TGTGCCAGCAGCCAATTATTGCGGGGGCCTGACACTGAAGCTTTCTTT
>TRBV2|TRBJ2-1|NA|NA
CASRETGSSYNEQFF
TGTGCCAGCAGGGAGACAGGAAGCTCCTACAATGAGCAGTTCTTC
>TRBV24-1|TRBJ1-5|NA|NA
CATSDPPGLPGQPQHF
TGTGCCACCAGTGATCCCCCCGGGCTCCCGGGACAGCCCCAGCATTTT
>TRBV5-1|TRBJ1-5|NA|TRBD1
CASSLNTGENQPQHF
TGCGCCAGCAGCTTAAACACAGGGGAAAATCAGCCCCAGCATTTT
>TRBV19|TRBJ2-5|NA|NA
CASSIEQGKTQYF
TGTGCCAGTAGTATAGAACAGGGAAAGACCCAGTACTTC
>TRBV5-4|TRBJ1-2|NA|TRBD1
CASSLGQGNRYGYTF
TGTGCCAGCAGCTTGGGACAGGGTAACCGCTATGGCTACACCTTC
>TRBV27|TRBJ1-1|NA|NA
CASSSLFRTSGYTEAFF
TGTGCCAGCAGTTCTTTGTTCAGGACCAGCGGGTACACTGAAGCTTTCTTT
>TRBV7-8|TRBJ1-1|NA|NA
CASSLGAAGNTEAFF
TGTGCCAGCAGCTTAGGGGCGGCGGGGAACACTGAAGCTTTCTTT
>TRBV28|TRBJ1-2|NA|TRBD1
CASSPSVAGTGVYGYTF
TGTGCCAGCAGTCCCTCCGTGGCCGGGACAGGAGTATATGGCTACACCTTC
>TRBV6-5|TRBJ2-2|NA|NA
CASSYSISRGTGELFF
TGTGCCAGCAGTTACTCGATTTCCCGGGGGACCGGGGAGCTGTTTTTT
>TRBV28|TRBJ1-2|NA|TRBD1
CASSTGADGYTF
TGTGCCAGCAGTACAGGGGCTGATGGCTACACCTTC
>TRBV24-1|TRBJ1-5|NA|TRBD1
CATSASLTGTGTNQPQHF
TGTGCCACCAGTGCATCCTTAACCGGGACAGGGACGAATCAGCCCCAGCATTTT
>TRBV24-1|TRBJ2-1|NA|TRBD2
CATSDPASGRVEQFF
TGTGCCACCAGTGACCCGGCTAGCGGGAGAGTTGAGCAGTTCTTC
>TRBV6-5|TRBJ1-2|NA|NA
CASGSGSNYGYTF
TGTGCCAGCGGGTCCGGGTCAAACTATGGCTACACCTTC
>TRBV4-1|TRBJ1-6|NA|NA
CASSQEPPGQHSYNSPLHF
TGCGCCAGCAGCCAAGAGCCTCCGGGACAACACTCCTATAATTCACCCCTCCACTTT
>TRBV5-1|TRBJ2-7|NA|NA
CASSLSSYEQYF
TGCGCCAGCAGCCTCTCTTCCTACGAGCAGTACTTC
>TRBV5-1|TRBJ1-1|NA|NA
CASSIDLRKNEAFF
TGCGCCAGCAGCATTGACCTGAGGAAGAATGAAGCTTTCTTT
>TRBV9|TRBJ1-1|NA|NA
CASSVGPARGNTEAFF
TGTGCCAGCAGCGTAGGACCCGCGCGGGGGAACACTGAAGCTTTCTTT
>TRBV2|TRBJ2-7|NA|NA
CASAGRFFLAYEQYF
TGTGCCAGCGCGGGACGGTTTTTCCTAGCGTACGAGCAGTACTTC
>TRBV18|TRBJ1-2|NA|TRBD1
CASSTRQGVFIRDGYTF
TGTGCCAGCTCAACTCGACAGGGGGTATTCATTCGGGATGGCTACACCTTC
>TRBV30|TRBJ1-6|NA|TRBD1
CAWSLDRGRSYNSPLHF
TGTGCCTGGAGCCTTGACAGGGGTAGATCCTATAATTCACCCCTCCACTTT
>TRBV7-2|TRBJ2-4|NA|TRBD2
CASSTGGQDIQYF
TGTGCCAGCAGCACGGGGGGGCAGGACATTCAGTACTTC
>TRBV27|TRBJ2-7|NA|NA
CASRGASYEQYF
TGTGCCAGCAGAGGGGCGTCCTACGAGCAGTACTTC
>TRBV2|TRBJ2-7|NA|TRBD2
CASSDGGSYEQYF
TGTGCCAGCAGTGACGGGGGGAGCTACGAGCAGTACTTC